This TCR beta chain was recovered during a study of blood T cell repertoires in COVID-19. In the study overall: PBMCs, B-cell-depleted T cells, or T cells were the source of the cDNA or gDNA that made up the material.

Source study methods: It was from reference gene primer amplification that nucleated cell counts were estimated. Clones were read by immunoSEQ multiplex PCR, and TCRdb kept only the in-frame ones, dropping some. D and trimming come from the DNA, and the V and J calls and clone size come from that table. The table records fewer than 250,000 clones, roughly nine tenths of them present only once. Per germline, CDR1 SGHRS and CDR2 YFSETQ. J lost 2 bases, V lost 0 bases, and 4 bases had no gene match. The CDR3 has 15 amino acids. The TCR originated in a man aged 25 to 40 with acute or convalescent COVID-19. The chain has TRBV5-1 and TRBJ2-7; 8 bases map to TRBD2. Input material: peripheral blood. The CDR3 DNA reads as TGCGCCAGCAGCTTGGTAGCGGGGCCAACCTACGAGCAGTACTTC. Protein product: CASSLVAGPTYEQYF.